This record looks at one T cell receptor (beta chain) sequence and its context. Antigen specificity is unknown. This sample is drawn from a study of shared clonotypes between healthy human individuals. The assay was carried out at the deep level. Assay used: immunoSEQ multiplex PCR; TCRdb lists only in-frame clones, some missing. The sample lists 650,000 to 750,000 clones, about three quarters seen once, with under 2% in the top ten. Study outcomes and limitations: Naive CD4 clonotypes overlapped across several donors at around 5%.

The CDR3 loop spans 13 amino acids. V was clipped by 6 bases and J by 4 bases, with 12 bases between them. Germline assignment: CDR1 SNHLY and CDR2 FYNNEI. The sample was memory CD4+ T cells sorted from blood. Subset here: CD45RA-negative fraction. This rearrangement joins TRBV2 to TRBJ1-2, with D unclear. This receptor was identified in a woman in her 30s in good health. CDR3 sequence: CASSPEEAYGYTF. The CDR3 bases are TGTGCCAGCAGCCCCGAGGAGGCCTATGGCTACACCTTC.